Following are 27 T cell receptor beta chains from one sample sequenced in a study of cytomegalovirus exposure and HLA in healthy donors. The PCR contained 60 Vbeta and 13 Jbeta primers. Repertoires were generated with immunoSEQ multiplex PCR, while TCRdb's copy carries only in-frame clones and drops some. The sample includes about 180,000 clones, about 77% of them seen just once. Sequencing was carried out using PBMCs. The receptors stem from a woman aged 30 to 39 in good health and CMV-seropositive.

This chain joins TRBV29-1 and TRBJ1-1; unclear D gene. Trimming stripped 6 bases from V and 2 bases from J, with 13 bases between. CDR1 and CDR2 from the germline V gene are SQVTM and ANQGSEA. CDR3 length: 13 residues. Here the CDR3 DNA reads TGCAGCGTCGAACGGCAGGCCAACACTGAAGCTTTCTTT. This translates into CSVERQANTEAFF.

V usage is TRBV5-4 and J usage is TRBJ2-7; 10 nucleotides align to TRBD1. CDR1 is SGHNT and CDR2 is YYREEE in the germline V gene (reference sequence). This CDR3 is 16 amino acids long. J lost 2 bases, V lost 0 bases, and 5 bases had no gene match. The CDR3 nucleotides read TGTGCCAGCAGCTTGGCCAGCGGGACAGGGGCCTACGAGCAGTACTTC. It codes for CASSLASGTGAYEQYF.

This chain links TRBV7-2 with TRBJ2-4; D is possibly TRBD1 (5 bases). The V end was cut by 1 base, the J end by 6 bases, with 10 bases between. There are 14 residues in the CDR3. Looked up from germline, CDR1 is SGHTA and CDR2 is FQGNSA. CDR3: CASSLGQGSNIQYF. CDR3 nucleotides: TGTGCCAGCAGCTTAGGTCAGGGATCAAACATTCAGTACTTC.

The V call is TRBV11-2, the J call TRBJ1-1; possibly TRBD1 for D (5 bases). The CDR3 covers 12 residues. CDR1 SGHAT and CDR2 FQNNGV come from the germline V gene. The ends were cut back, 1 base at V and 10 bases at J, with 10 bases in the middle. The CDR3 DNA reads TGTGCCAGCAGCTTAGTCAGGGATGCAGCTTTCTTT. The encoded protein is CASSLVRDAAFF.

The chain joins TRBV9 to TRBJ1-6; D gene unclear. V dropped 0 bases and J dropped 9 bases, with 7 bases sitting between them. Germline V gene data show CDR1 as SGDLS and CDR2 as YYNGEE. This CDR3 contains 13 residues. The chain's CDR3 is CASSVDAVSPLHF. CDR3 nucleotide sequence: TGTGCCAGCAGCGTAGATGCAGTTTCACCCCTCCACTTT.

The chain recombines TRBV4-1 with TRBJ2-1; TRBD1 agrees at 9 bases. V lost 3 bases to trimming and J lost 5 bases; unmatched junction nucleotides: 2. Per the germline V gene, CDR1 is MGHRA and CDR2 is YSYEKL. The CDR3 has 14 amino acids. CDR3 protein: CASSQRDRDNEQFF. CDR3 DNA sequence: TGCGCCAGCAGCCAGCGGGACAGGGACAATGAGCAGTTCTTC.

This clone was counted a few times. This chain uses TRBV11-3 with TRBJ2-1; tentatively, D is TRBD1 (5 bases). This CDR3 region has 14 residues. V was pared by 5 bases and J by 4 bases, with 12 bases between. In germline, CDR1 is SGHNT, CDR2 YENEEA. The CDR3: CASSETDPYNEQFF. In DNA form, the CDR3 reads TGTGCCAGCAGCGAGACAGACCCATACAATGAGCAGTTCTTC.

The chain uses TRBV28 and TRBJ2-7; D is possibly TRBD1 (6 bases). V lost 7 bases and J lost 3, with 19 bases in between. Germline values: CDR1 MDHEN, CDR2 SYDVKM. The CDR3 contains 15 residues. CDR3 protein: CASNYKGGRGYEQYF. DNA of the CDR3: TGTGCCAGCAACTATAAAGGAGGCAGGGGCTACGAGCAGTACTTC.

The sample holds a few counts of this clone. The V and J genes are TRBV5-1 and TRBJ2-7, with D tentatively TRBD2 (6 bases). The CDR3 consists of 15 residues. Trimming stripped 0 bases from V and 3 bases from J, with 13 bases between. Looked up from germline, CDR1 is SGHRS and CDR2 is YFSETQ. For the CDR3, the DNA is TGCGCCAGCAGCTTGGGGAGGGACCGGGACTACGAGCAGTACTTC. Its protein product is CASSLGRDRDYEQYF. The whole variable domain, filled in from reference TRBV5-1 and TRBJ2-7, reads KAGVTQTPRYLIKTRGQQVTLSCSPISGHRSVSWYQQTPGQGLQFLFEYFSETQRNKGNFPGRFSGRQFSNSRSEMNVSTLELGDSALYLCASSLGRDRDYEQYFGPGTRLTVT.

In this sample, this clone turned up a few times. The rearrangement uses TRBV7-8 and TRBJ2-1; tentatively, D is TRBD2 (6 bases). Trimming removed 2 bases from V and 7 bases from J, with 12 bases in between. This CDR3 spans 14 amino acids. Looked up from germline, CDR1 is SGHVS and CDR2 is FQNEAQ. The CDR3 DNA sequence: TGTGCCAGCAGCTTAAACCCGGGAGATAATGAGCAGTTCTTC. Amino acid sequence: CASSLNPGDNEQFF.

The J gene is TRBJ2-7, the V gene TRBV7-9; 7 nucleotides match TRBD1. This CDR3 comprises 16 residues. V shed 3 bases and J 2 bases; nucleotides not matched to a gene: 10. Per the germline V gene, CDR1 is SEHNR and CDR2 is FQNEAQ (reference sequence). The chain's CDR3 is CASSLALDRRTYEQYF. The DNA for the CDR3 is TGTGCCAGCAGCTTGGCATTGGACAGGAGAACCTACGAGCAGTACTTC.

V gene TRBV7-9 combines with J gene TRBJ1-1, with D tentatively TRBD1 (5 bases). The germline gives CDR1 SEHNR, CDR2 FQNEAQ (reference sequence). This CDR3 is built from 13 residues. The V and J ends lost 11 bases and 3 bases respectively, with 16 bases between them. CDR3 sequence: CAPGAGVDTEAFF. In DNA, the CDR3 is TGTGCCCCCGGGGCGGGGGTGGACACTGAAGCTTTCTTT.

V is TRBV7-9 and J is TRBJ1-2, with TRBD1 matching over 7 bases. The CDR3 sequence is 14 residues long. Germline V lookup: CDR1 SEHNR, CDR2 FQNEAQ (reference sequence). Losses at the gene ends were 5 bases for V and 6 bases for J; bases not matched to a gene: 9. CDR3 protein: CASSHRQGPHGYTF. The CDR3, as DNA: TGTGCCAGCAGCCATAGACAGGGCCCCCATGGCTACACCTTC.

The chain uses TRBV2 and TRBJ1-1; D is perhaps TRBD1 (5 bases). The CDR3 spans 15 residues. The germline gives CDR1 SNHLY, CDR2 FYNNEI. Trimming pared 7 bases from V and 5 bases from J, leaving 20 bases between. The CDR3 reads CASIKGRGRGTEAFF. The CDR3 nucleotides read TGTGCCAGCATAAAAGGGAGGGGTCGGGGAACTGAAGCTTTCTTT.

The chain joins TRBV9 to TRBJ2-2, with a weak D call TRBD2 (5 bases). Germline V gives CDR1 SGDLS, CDR2 YYNGEE. Trimming removed 3 bases from V and 5 bases from J, with 14 bases in between. CDR3 length: 15 amino acids. The DNA for the CDR3 is TGTGCCAGCAGCGAGCGAACATCGGGGACCGGGGAGCTGTTTTTT. Encoded protein: CASSERTSGTGELFF.

The chain couples TRBV4-3 to TRBJ2-7; perhaps TRBD1 as D (5 bases). The V end lost 1 base, the J end lost 5 bases, and 12 bases lay between the germline ends. Germline CDR1 is LGHNA and CDR2 is YSLEER. CDR3 length equals 14 residues. As DNA, the CDR3 is TGCGCCAGCAGCCAAGGTGGGGCGCTTGACGAGCAGTACTTC. As protein: CASSQGGALDEQYF.

This chain joins TRBV5-5 and TRBJ1-3; 8 nucleotides line up with TRBD1. J gave up 2 bases and V 4 bases, and 5 bases lay outside the gene matches. The CDR3 spans 15 residues. CDR1 SGHKS and CDR2 YYEKEE come from the germline V gene (reference sequence). The CDR3 DNA reads TGTGCCAGCAGCCCCGGACAGGGACCTGGAAACACCATATATTTT. Translated, it gives CASSPGQGPGNTIYF.

A note on this clone: One end of the junction does not line up with germline, which may come from a read error. Other DNA sequences in this specimen translate into the identical CDR3. This chain joins TRBV7-9 and TRBJ2-7, with 15 bases lining up with TRBD2. CDR1 is SEHNR and CDR2 is FQNEAQ in the germline V gene (reference sequence). The CDR3 loop spans 13 amino acids. This CDR3 is CASSHGTSGGLVF. CDR3 nucleotide sequence: TGTGCCAGCAGCCACGGGACTAGCGGGGGGCTAGTCTTC.

The chain has TRBV6-5 and TRBJ2-7; a weak D match, TRBD2 (6 bases). This CDR3 contains 14 residues. The ends were cut back, 5 bases at V and 2 bases at J, with 13 bases in the middle. Germline V CDR1 and CDR2: MNHEY, SVGAGI. The CDR3 coding sequence is TGTGCCAGCAGTCGCGGGACGGCCACCTACGAGCAGTACTTC. Amino acid sequence: CASSRGTATYEQYF.

V gene TRBV5-6 combines with J gene TRBJ2-1; 7 bases are shared with TRBD1. Looked up from germline, CDR1 is SGHDT and CDR2 is YYEEEE. This CDR3 is 15 amino acids long. After removal of 4 bases from V and 1 base from J, the junction contained 5 bases not matched to a gene. CDR3 nucleotide sequence: TGTGCCAGCAGCCCGACAGGGCTTTCCTACAATGAGCAGTTCTTC. Encoded protein: CASSPTGLSYNEQFF.

V usage is TRBV27 and J usage is TRBJ2-1; 7 positions match TRBD1. Germline CDR1 MNHEY, CDR2 SMNVEV (reference sequence). The CDR3 loop spans 14 amino acids. V trimming: 6 bases; J trimming: 0 bases; junction bases outside the gene matches: 2. The CDR3 is CASSRDSSYNEQFF. Written as DNA, the CDR3 is TGTGCCAGCAGCCGGGACAGCTCCTACAATGAGCAGTTCTTC.

The rearrangement joins TRBV28 to TRBJ1-1, with 7 bases that match TRBD1. V shed 6 bases and J 5 bases; nucleotides not matched to a gene: 6. The CDR3 is 13 residues long. Germline V gene sequence: CDR1 MDHEN, CDR2 SYDVKM. The CDR3 sequence: CASSPGGRTEAFF. The CDR3 bases are TGTGCCAGCAGCCCAGGGGGGAGGACTGAAGCTTTCTTT.

This sequence joins TRBV5-1 and TRBJ1-4, with D perhaps matching TRBD1 (6 bases). There are 13 residues in the CDR3. In germline, CDR1 is SGHRS, CDR2 YFSETQ. Trimming stripped 3 bases from V and 7 bases from J, with 10 bases between. This CDR3 reads CASSYLQGEKLFF. The CDR3 DNA reads as TGCGCCAGCAGCTATCTACAGGGTGAAAAACTGTTTTTT. Based on the CDR3 plus reference TRBV5-1 and TRBJ1-4, the full variable domain is KAGVTQTPRYLIKTRGQQVTLSCSPISGHRSVSWYQQTPGQGLQFLFEYFSETQRNKGNFPGRFSGRQFSNSRSEMNVSTLELGDSALYLCASSYLQGEKLFFGSGTQLSVL.

The V call is TRBV6-6, the J call TRBJ1-2, with TRBD1 identical over 8 bases. Germline loops: CDR1 MNHNY, CDR2 SVGAGI (reference sequence). With 3 bases clipped from V and 7 bases from J, the junction kept 4 bases outside the gene matches. This CDR3 spans 13 amino acids. CDR3 sequence (DNA): TGTGCCAGCAGTTATCTGACAGGGGCTGGCTACACCTTC. Translating gives CASSYLTGAGYTF.

The count of this clone is one. CDR3 amino acids: CASSPGQRQYEQYF. CDR3 nucleotides: TGTGCCAGCAGCCCCGGACAGAGGCAATACGAGCAGTACTTC. This sequence joins TRBV5-4 and TRBJ2-7; possibly TRBD1 for D (6 bases). V dropped 4 bases and J dropped 4 bases, with 15 bases sitting between them. The CDR3 spans 14 residues. The germline V gene has CDR1 SGHNT and CDR2 YYREEE (reference sequence).

The chain recombines TRBV6-6 with TRBJ2-1, with 7 bases fitting TRBD2. The germline gives CDR1 MNHNY, CDR2 SVGAGI (reference sequence). The CDR3 contains 16 residues. The ends lost 8 bases at V and 4 bases at J; junction bases unmatched: 14. For the CDR3, the DNA is TGTGCCAGCTTTCCGGAGGTAACTAGCGAGTACAATGAGCAGTTCTTC. Residues: CASFPEVTSEYNEQFF.

This chain connects TRBV2 to TRBJ1-6, with 9 bases that match TRBD1. Germline V lookup: CDR1 SNHLY, CDR2 FYNNEI. This CDR3 spans 15 amino acids. V was pared by 6 bases and J by 7 bases, with 7 bases of the junction left unmatched. The CDR3 DNA sequence: TGTGCCAGCAGGGCAACAGGGGGCTGGAATTCACCCCTCCACTTT. Amino acids: CASRATGGWNSPLHF. The whole variable domain, remainder taken from reference TRBV2 and TRBJ1-6, is EPEVTQTPSHQVTQMGQEVILRCVPISNHLYFYWYRQILGQKVEFLVSFYNNEISEKSEIFDDQFSVERPDGSNFTLKIRSTKLEDSAMYFCASRATGGWNSPLHFGNGTRLTVT.